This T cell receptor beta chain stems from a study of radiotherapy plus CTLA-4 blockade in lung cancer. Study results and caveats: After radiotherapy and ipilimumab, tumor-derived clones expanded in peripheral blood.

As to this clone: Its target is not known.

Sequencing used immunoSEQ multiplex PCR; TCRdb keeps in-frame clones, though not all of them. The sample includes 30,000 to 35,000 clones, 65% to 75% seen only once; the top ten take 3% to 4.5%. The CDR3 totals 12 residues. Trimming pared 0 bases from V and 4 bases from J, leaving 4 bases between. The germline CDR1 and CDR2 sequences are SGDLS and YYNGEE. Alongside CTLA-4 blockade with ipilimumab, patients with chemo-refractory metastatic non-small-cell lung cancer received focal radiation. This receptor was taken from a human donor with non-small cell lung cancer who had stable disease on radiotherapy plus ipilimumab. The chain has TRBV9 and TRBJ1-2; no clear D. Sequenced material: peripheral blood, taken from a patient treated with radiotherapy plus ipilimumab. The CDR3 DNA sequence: TGTGCCAGCAGCGTAGAGGGCTATGGCTACACCTTC. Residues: CASSVEGYGYTF. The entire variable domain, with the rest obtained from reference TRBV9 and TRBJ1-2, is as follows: DSGVTQTPKHLITATGQRVTLRCSPRSGDLSVYWYQQSLDQGLQFLIQYYNGEERAKGNILERFSAQQFPDLHSELNLSSLELGDSALYFCASSVEGYGYTFGSGTRLTVV.